The 32 T cell receptor beta chains below all came from one sample that was sequenced in a study of blood T cell repertoires in COVID-19. Assay: immunoSEQ multiplex PCR; the TCRdb copy retains only in-frame clones and omits some. The sample lists 140,000 to 150,000 clones, approximately 89% occurring once. The sequenced sample was peripheral blood. The source of these receptors is a man in his 60s with active or convalescent COVID-19.

V is TRBV6-1 and J is TRBJ1-5; D gene uncertain. The CDR3 runs to 16 residues. In germline, CDR1 is MNHNS, CDR2 SASEGT. V was clipped by 0 bases and J by 2 bases, with 11 bases between them. CDR3 bases: TGTGCCAGCAGTGAAGCAATAATAGTCGGCAATCAGCCCCAGCATTTT. Encoded protein: CASSEAIIVGNQPQHF.

The chain combines TRBV27 with TRBJ2-1; possible D gene TRBD1, 5 bases. CDR1 and CDR2 (germline): MNHEY, SMNVEV (reference sequence). Trimming removed 5 bases at V and 0 bases at J, with 14 bases between. This CDR3 spans 16 amino acids. CDR3 bases: TGTGCCAGCAGTCCCTTACTAAGGGGCTCCTACAATGAGCAGTTCTTC. Residues: CASSPLLRGSYNEQFF.

This chain links TRBV7-2 with TRBJ2-1; a weak D match, TRBD2 (6 bases). V was shortened by 2 bases and J by 9 bases, with 11 bases between the two germline ends. The length of the CDR3 is 13 residues. Germline-derived CDR1 and CDR2 are SGHTA and FQGNSA. CDR3 in DNA: TGTGCCAGCAGCTTACCCACGGGAGTTGAGCAGTTCTTC. Translated: CASSLPTGVEQFF.

The rearrangement joins TRBV6-5 to TRBJ2-5, with D possibly TRBD2 on 6 matching bases. Per germline, CDR1 MNHEY and CDR2 SVGAGI. V was shortened by 0 bases and J by 4 bases, with 9 bases between the two germline ends. The CDR3 spans 14 residues. The CDR3 DNA is TGTGCCAGCAGTTACTCGAGGAGGGGAGAGACCCAGTACTTC. Translation gives CASSYSRRGETQYF.

CDR3 in DNA: TGTGCCAGCAGCCTCAGGGATGGCTACACCTTC. Protein sequence: CASSLRDGYTF. This chain uses TRBV6-6 with TRBJ1-2; maybe TRBD1 (5 bases). Germline CDR1 is MNHNY and CDR2 is SVGAGI (reference sequence). V lost 6 bases and J 6 bases, leaving 8 bases between the germline ends. CDR3 length: 11 amino acids.

Details on this clone: Different DNA sequences within this sample yield the same CDR3. The chain uses TRBV5-1 and TRBJ1-2; unclear D gene. Germline values: CDR1 SGHRS, CDR2 YFSETQ. The CDR3 has 12 residues. V was cut by 0 bases and J by 5 bases, with 5 bases left in between. CDR3 DNA: TGCGCCAGCAGCTTGGCAGATTATGGCTACACCTTC. It specifies CASSLADYGYTF.

This clone was seen more than once but under ten times. The chain has TRBV30 and TRBJ2-3, with 8 bases aligning to TRBD1. The J segment lost 1 base and the V segment lost 1 base, leaving 4 bases of the junction unmatched. Germline values: CDR1 GTSNPN, CDR2 SVGIG (reference sequence). CDR3 size: 15 residues. The CDR3 sequence: CAWSGQGSRTDTQYF. The CDR3 nucleotides read TGTGCCTGGAGTGGACAGGGGAGCCGCACAGATACGCAGTATTTT.

V and J are TRBV28 and TRBJ2-4; D is ambiguous. The germline gives CDR1 MDHEN, CDR2 SYDVKM. The CDR3 consists of 16 residues. Trimming took 2 bases from V and 1 from J, leaving 12 bases between them. CDR3 nucleotide sequence: TGTGCCAGCAGTTTAATTCCTCTCGCGGCCAAAAACATTCAGTACTTC. This encodes CASSLIPLAAKNIQYF.

The chain couples TRBV9 to TRBJ1-3; D ambiguous. The CDR3 sequence is 14 residues long. Germline lookup yields CDR1 SGDLS and CDR2 YYNGEE. V was pared by 4 bases and J by 4 bases, with 12 bases between. The CDR3 region has the DNA TGTGCCAGCAGCCCCCGGGGAGGGGGAAACACCATATATTTT. This encodes CASSPRGGGNTIYF.

The gene calls are TRBV7-2 and TRBJ1-2; D possibly corresponds to TRBD1 (6 bases). CDR1 and CDR2 from the germline V gene are SGHTA and FQGNSA. The CDR3 extends over 14 amino acids. V lost 5 bases to trimming and J lost 4 bases, with 14 bases between them. As DNA, the CDR3 is TGTGCCAGCAGCCCCGCGGGGGGCGGCTATGGCTACACCTTC. Encoded protein: CASSPAGGGYGYTF.

The chain carries TRBV5-4 and TRBJ2-2; D possibly corresponds to TRBD2 (7 bases). Trimming cost V 0 bases and J 7 bases, with 19 bases left between them. Germline loops: CDR1 SGHNT, CDR2 YYREEE (reference sequence). CDR3 length equals 17 residues. The CDR3 region is CASSLEAGLPGVGELFF. The DNA for the CDR3 is TGTGCCAGCAGCTTGGAGGCGGGACTACCAGGGGTCGGGGAGCTGTTTTTT.

The V and J genes are TRBV29-1 and TRBJ2-1, with 11 bases lining up with TRBD2. The CDR3 runs 14 residues. The V gene's germline CDR1 is SQVTM and CDR2 ANQGSEA. Losses at the gene ends were 3 bases for V and 7 bases for J; bases not matched to a gene: 5. The CDR3 nucleotides are TGCAGCGTTGATTTAGCGGGAGGGTCGAATGAGCAGTTCTTC. The encoded protein is CSVDLAGGSNEQFF.

The chain is built from TRBV20-1 and TRBJ2-1; TRBD1 might be the D (8 bases). Per germline, CDR1 DFQATT and CDR2 SNEGSKA (reference sequence). V was trimmed by 3 bases and J by 3 bases, leaving 18 bases between them. The CDR3 runs 16 residues. CDR3 in DNA: TGCAGTGCTAGTCTCAAACAGGGGGGGTTCTACAATGAGCAGTTCTTC. Translation gives CSASLKQGGFYNEQFF.

CDR3 bases: TGTGCCAGCAGTTACCCTCAGGGTGTGGGCAATCAGCCCCAGCATTTT. As protein: CASSYPQGVGNQPQHF. The V call is TRBV6-6, the J call TRBJ1-5; D is perhaps TRBD1 (5 bases). Germline CDR1 and CDR2: MNHNY and SVGAGI (reference sequence). The CDR3 has 16 amino acids. The germline V and J ends were trimmed by 2 bases and 2 bases, with 13 bases remaining between them.

The J gene is TRBJ2-3, the V gene TRBV3-1 (or the pseudogene TRBV3-2), with D tentatively TRBD1 (5 bases). The V gene's germline CDR1 is LGHDT and CDR2 YNNKEL (reference sequence). With 0 bases removed from V and 6 bases from J, the gap between germline ends came to 10 bases. The CDR3 runs to 14 residues. The CDR3 loop reads CASSQEVGPDTQYF. CDR3 nucleotide sequence: TGTGCCAGCAGCCAAGAAGTGGGGCCGGATACGCAGTATTTT.

This clone was detected a few times. Other DNA sequences in this specimen translate into the identical CDR3. This rearrangement joins TRBV30 to TRBJ1-3; D not certain. V was clipped by 0 bases and J by 2 bases, with 5 bases between them. Germline CDR1 reads GTSNPN; CDR2 reads SVGIG (reference sequence). The CDR3 covers 13 residues. The CDR3 DNA sequence: TGTGCCTGGAGTGTCTCCGCTGGAAACACCATATATTTT. Its translation is CAWSVSAGNTIYF.

The chain carries TRBV19 and TRBJ1-1, with 8 bases matching TRBD1. V lost 6 bases and J lost 4; bases outside the gene matches: 7. CDR1 and CDR2 (germline): LNHDA, SQIVND (reference sequence). There are 14 residues in the CDR3. The CDR3 sequence is CASSLQGGTTEAFF. The DNA of the CDR3 is TGTGCCAGTAGCCTACAGGGGGGGACCACTGAAGCTTTCTTT.

This clone was detected only a few times. The rearrangement uses TRBV13 and TRBJ2-2; the D gene is possibly TRBD2 (6 bases). This CDR3 contains 14 residues. V lost 8 bases and J lost 0, with 10 bases in between. Germline V gene data show CDR1 as PRHDT and CDR2 as FYEKMQ (reference sequence). The CDR3: CASRGYSNTGELFF. CDR3 DNA: TGTGCCAGCCGGGGGTATTCGAACACCGGGGAGCTGTTTTTT.

The chain uses TRBV18 and TRBJ2-1; 9 positions agree with TRBD1. CDR1 KGHSH and CDR2 LQKENI come from the germline V gene. V lost 3 bases to trimming and J lost 7 bases; unmatched junction nucleotides: 4. CDR3 length: 14 residues. The CDR3 sequence: CASSPGQGGNEQFF. The CDR3 DNA is TGTGCCAGCTCACCGGGACAGGGTGGTAATGAGCAGTTCTTC.

The genes are TRBV6-5 and TRBJ1-1; D may be TRBD1 (5 bases). With 0 bases removed from V and 3 bases from J, the gap between germline ends came to 14 bases. The CDR3 loop spans 16 amino acids. Germline V lookup: CDR1 MNHEY, CDR2 SVGAGI. The CDR3 spells CASSYSQGRGYTEAFF. CDR3 in DNA: TGTGCCAGCAGTTACTCTCAGGGCCGTGGGTACACTGAAGCTTTCTTT.

The V gene is TRBV28, the J gene TRBJ1-5, with D possibly being TRBD1 (6 bases). Germline-derived CDR1 and CDR2 are MDHEN and SYDVKM. Trimming shortened V by 2 bases and J by 2 bases, and 7 bases separated the two germline ends. The CDR3 loop spans 14 amino acids. In nucleotides, the CDR3 is TGTGCCAGCAGTTTAAACAGGGGCAATCAGCCCCAGCATTTT. Amino acid sequence: CASSLNRGNQPQHF. The full variable domain, rest sourced from reference TRBV28 and TRBJ1-5, is DVKVTQSSRYLVKRTGEKVFLECVQDMDHENMFWYRQDPGLGLRLIYFSYDVKMKEKGDIPEGYSVSREKKERFSLILESASTNQTSMYLCASSLNRGNQPQHFGDGTRLSIL.

The CDR3 sequence is CASSQATGTPLHF. The DNA for the CDR3 is TGTGCCAGCAGCCAAGCCACAGGGACCCCTCTCCACTTT. The chain uses TRBV3-1 (or the pseudogene TRBV3-2) and TRBJ1-6; tentatively, D is TRBD1 (6 bases). This CDR3 comprises 13 residues. Trimming cost V 1 base and J 16 bases, with 14 bases left between them. Germline V lookup: CDR1 LGHDT, CDR2 YNNKEL (reference sequence).

The V gene is TRBV28, the J gene TRBJ2-2; TRBD1 might be the D (5 bases). Trimming removed 2 bases at V and 1 base at J, with 8 bases between. This CDR3 is built from 15 residues. Germline assignment: CDR1 MDHEN and CDR2 SYDVKM. The CDR3 DNA reads TGTGCCAGCAGTTTACTTACAGGGAACACCGGGGAGCTGTTTTTT. The encoded protein is CASSLLTGNTGELFF.

The chain carries TRBV19 and TRBJ2-1, with 10 bases matching TRBD2. The CDR3 runs to 15 residues. J lost 5 bases, V lost 5 bases, and 6 bases had no gene match. Germline CDR1 LNHDA, CDR2 SQIVND (reference sequence). CDR3 nucleotides: TGTGCCAGTAGTGCCGGGACTAGCGATCACAATGAGCAGTTCTTC. Amino acids: CASSAGTSDHNEQFF.

The chain carries TRBV6-5 and TRBJ2-5; perhaps TRBD2 as D (5 bases). Germline CDR1 is MNHEY and CDR2 is SVGAGI. Trimming pared 2 bases from V and 5 bases from J, leaving 18 bases between. The CDR3 contains 16 residues. The CDR3: CASSYTFPEPGETQYF. The CDR3 bases are TGTGCCAGCAGTTACACCTTCCCGGAGCCGGGGGAGACCCAGTACTTC.

This clone came up once. The genes are TRBV5-4 and TRBJ1-2; 10 bases are shared with TRBD1. The length of the CDR3 is 14 residues. Germline CDR1 SGHNT, CDR2 YYREEE (reference sequence). The V and J ends lost 4 bases and 7 bases, in that order; junction bases with no gene match: 7. CDR3 amino acids: CASSPGTGVTGYTF. CDR3 nucleotide sequence: TGTGCCAGCAGCCCCGGGACAGGGGTTACTGGCTACACCTTC.

The rearrangement uses TRBV4-2 and TRBJ2-1; TRBD2 matches 11 bases. CDR3 length: 21 residues. Germline V gene data show CDR1 as LGHNA and CDR2 as YNFKEQ. The V and J ends lost 2 bases and 0 bases, in that order; junction bases with no gene match: 15. The CDR3 is CASSQNPTPWTSGYSYNEQFF. The CDR3 nucleotides are TGTGCCAGCAGCCAAAACCCGACTCCCTGGACTAGCGGGTACTCCTACAATGAGCAGTTCTTC.

The chain links TRBV19 to TRBJ1-1; 9 bases agree with TRBD1. V lost 4 bases, J lost 5 bases, and 8 bases stayed unmatched. Germline V CDR1 and CDR2: LNHDA, SQIVND (reference sequence). The CDR3 spans 15 residues. The CDR3 region has the DNA TGTGCCAGTAGTAGTATACAGGGGGCGAGAACTGAAGCTTTCTTT. It translates to CASSSIQGARTEAFF.

The table lists this clone with a few counts. The V and J genes are TRBV9 and TRBJ1-1; the match to TRBD1 covers 9 bases. V was pared by 3 bases and J by 1 base, with 4 bases of the junction left unmatched. CDR3 length: 15 residues. The germline gives CDR1 SGDLS, CDR2 YYNGEE. This chain's CDR3 is CASSAQQGANTEAFF. DNA of the CDR3: TGTGCCAGCAGCGCCCAACAGGGGGCGAACACTGAAGCTTTCTTT. Based on the CDR3 plus reference TRBV9 and TRBJ1-1, the full variable domain is DSGVTQTPKHLITATGQRVTLRCSPRSGDLSVYWYQQSLDQGLQFLIQYYNGEERAKGNILERFSAQQFPDLHSELNLSSLELGDSALYFCASSAQQGANTEAFFGQGTRLTVV.

This chain joins TRBV30 and TRBJ1-1, with D possibly being TRBD1 (5 bases). The CDR3 has 13 residues. The germline CDR1 and CDR2 sequences are GTSNPN and SVGIG (reference sequence). V was trimmed by 3 bases and J by 1 base, leaving 9 bases between them. The CDR3 is CAWRKQANTEAFF. CDR3 in DNA: TGTGCCTGGAGGAAACAGGCGAACACTGAAGCTTTCTTT. Combining the CDR3 with reference TRBV30 and TRBJ1-1 gives the whole variable domain SQTIHQWPATLVQPVGSPLSLECTVEGTSNPNLYWYRQAAGRGLQLLFYSVGIGQISSEVPQNLSASRPQDRQFILSSKKLLLSDSGFYLCAWRKQANTEAFFGQGTRLTVV.

The chain links TRBV6-5 to TRBJ1-3, with D tentatively TRBD1 (5 bases). This CDR3 is built from 13 residues. The V and J ends lost 7 bases and 8 bases respectively, with 15 bases between them. Germline V gene data show CDR1 as MNHEY and CDR2 as SVGAGI. This chain's CDR3 is CASTESPGYTIYF. For the CDR3, the DNA is TGTGCCAGCACCGAGAGCCCAGGGTACACCATATATTTT.

The chain recombines TRBV28 with TRBJ2-1; D gene ambiguous. This CDR3 has 13 residues. Trimming left V 3 bases short and J 9 bases short, with 12 bases between. Germline V gene sequence: CDR1 MDHEN, CDR2 SYDVKM. The CDR3 DNA follows: TGTGCCAGCAGTTTGAATACAGTCCCTGAGCAGTTCTTC. Its translation is CASSLNTVPEQFF.